This T cell receptor beta chain was profiled in a study of human T cells and chemical hapten exposure. The CDR3 is 16 amino acids. Trimming cost V 4 bases and J 5 bases; bases outside gene matches: 2. In germline, CDR1 is LGHNA, CDR2 YSLEER. Time point noted: pre-sensitization, week 0. Noted treatment: therapeutic diphenylcyclopropenone sensitization with weekly scalp DPC. Each donor was an alopecia patient between 18 and 70 years of age who qualified for DPC. TCRdb itself ran the RACE reads through MiXCR, one entry per CDR3 protein. The repertoire consists of around 180,000 distinct CDR3 sequences, with almost 30% occurring once and the leading ten covering about 2.8%.

The V call is TRBV4-3, the J call TRBJ2-2; 15 bases are a match to TRBD2. Material: whole blood, obtained in connection with sensitization to the hapten diphenylcyclopropenone (DPC). The origin of this receptor is a young woman with alopecia areata. Some clones in this sample may be carry-over from other donors' samples. In DNA, the CDR3 is TGCGCCAGCAGCCGGGGACTAGCGGGAGGAACCGGGGAGCTGTTTTTT. The encoded protein is CASSRGLAGGTGELFF.